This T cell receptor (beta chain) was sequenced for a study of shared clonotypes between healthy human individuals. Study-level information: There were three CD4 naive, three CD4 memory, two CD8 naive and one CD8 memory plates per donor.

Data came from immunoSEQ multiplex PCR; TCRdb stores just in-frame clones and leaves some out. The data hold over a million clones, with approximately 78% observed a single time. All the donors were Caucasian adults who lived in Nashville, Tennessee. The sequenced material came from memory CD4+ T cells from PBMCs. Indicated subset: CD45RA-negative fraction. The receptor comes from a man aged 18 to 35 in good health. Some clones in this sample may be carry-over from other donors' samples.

In DNA, the CDR3 is TGTGCCAGCAGTCCCCAGACAGGGAGTCAGCCCCAGCATTTT. Protein product: CASSPQTGSQPQHF. This sequence joins TRBV28 and TRBJ1-5; 7 bases line up with TRBD1. The CDR3 covers 14 residues. The junction had 7 bases not matched to a gene; V was cut back by 5 bases and J by 6 bases. The germline V gene has CDR1 MDHEN and CDR2 SYDVKM.